These 32 T cell receptor beta chains were sequenced from one sample in a study of blood T cell repertoires in COVID-19. Sequenced by immunoSEQ multiplex PCR; TCRdb stores in-frame clones only, minus some. Seen here are about 190,000 clones, around 73% observed once, and the top ten hold approximately 15%. Sequencing was carried out using PBMCs or T cells enriched from blood (not recorded which). The source is a woman in her fifties or sixties who had recovered from COVID-19.

The chain links TRBV15 to TRBJ2-2, with a weak D call TRBD1 (6 bases). From germline, CDR1 is LNHNV and CDR2 YYDKDF (reference sequence). V shed 3 bases and J shed 5 bases, with 19 bases lying between them. The CDR3 spans 17 residues. The chain's CDR3 is CATSRGLQGERTGELFF. The DNA for the CDR3 is TGTGCCACCAGCAGGGGCCTACAGGGAGAGAGAACCGGGGAGCTGTTTTTT.

The CDR3 DNA reads TGTGCCAGCAGCCCAGGACAGGGGTTGCATGAGCAGTTCTTC. As protein: CASSPGQGLHEQFF. This chain connects TRBV7-2 to TRBJ2-1; 9 nucleotides line up with TRBD1. V lost 5 bases, J lost 8 bases, and 7 bases stayed unmatched. The CDR3 contains 14 residues. Germline values: CDR1 SGHTA, CDR2 FQGNSA.

This sequence joins TRBV7-8 and TRBJ2-2, with TRBD1 identical over 7 bases. This CDR3 has 15 amino acids. Germline-derived CDR1 and CDR2 are SGHVS and FQNEAQ. Unmatched junction bases numbered 9, after V lost 5 bases and J lost 6 bases. The CDR3 sequence: CASSPRQGPAGELFF. In nucleotides, the CDR3 is TGTGCCAGCAGCCCTCGACAGGGTCCGGCCGGGGAGCTGTTTTTT.

This sequence joins TRBV2 and TRBJ2-7; 8 bases are a match to TRBD2. The germline V gene has CDR1 SNHLY and CDR2 FYNNEI. The CDR3 has 14 amino acids. CDR3: CASARTSGSYEQYF. The DNA for the CDR3 is TGTGCTAGCGCACGCACTAGCGGTTCCTACGAGCAGTACTTC.

As DNA, the CDR3 is TGTGCCAGCAGCTCGAATGACAGGGGGCGGCAAGAGACCCAGTACTTC. The encoded protein is CASSSNDRGRQETQYF. The chain links TRBV6-2 or TRBV6-3 to TRBJ2-5, with TRBD1 matching over 10 bases. CDR1 and CDR2 from the germline V gene are MNHEY and SVGEGT. This CDR3 has 16 amino acids. V lost 6 bases, J lost 2 bases, and 9 bases stayed unmatched.

This sequence joins TRBV3-1 (or the pseudogene TRBV3-2) and TRBJ2-7, with 9 bases fitting TRBD2. The ends lost 3 bases at V and 2 bases at J; junction bases unmatched: 5. This CDR3 region has 15 residues. Germline V gene sequence: CDR1 LGHDT, CDR2 YNNKEL (reference sequence). CDR3 coding DNA: TGTGCCAGCAGCCACCTTGCGGGGGGGGCCTACGAGCAGTACTTC. Amino acids: CASSHLAGGAYEQYF.

This chain joins TRBV7-3 and TRBJ1-2; D perhaps matches TRBD1 (5 bases). CDR1 and CDR2 (germline): SGHTA, FQGTGA. V was pared by 0 bases and J by 4 bases, with 21 bases between. The CDR3 covers 18 residues. In nucleotides, the CDR3 is TGTGCCAGCAGCTTAACCGGGCGGTTCGCAGGGTTTTCCTATGGCTACACCTTC. It codes for CASSLTGRFAGFSYGYTF.

The chain carries TRBV5-1 and TRBJ2-5; 8 nucleotides align to TRBD2. Germline values: CDR1 SGHRS, CDR2 YFSETQ. V shed 2 bases, J shed 5 bases, and the junction held 14 bases outside the gene matches. The CDR3 contains 17 residues. DNA for the CDR3: TGCGCCAGCAGCTTCGTCCCTAGCGCGGGAGGATACGAGACCCAGTACTTC. This sequence encodes CASSFVPSAGGYETQYF.

The V and J genes are TRBV28 and TRBJ2-1, with 10 bases lining up with TRBD2. Germline V gene sequence: CDR1 MDHEN, CDR2 SYDVKM. This CDR3 has 15 amino acids. V trimming: 6 bases; J trimming: 8 bases; junction bases outside the gene matches: 10. This chain's CDR3 is CASSPSGSGLDEQFF. CDR3 nucleotides: TGTGCCAGCAGCCCTAGCGGGAGCGGGTTGGATGAGCAGTTCTTC.

The CDR3 nucleotides are TGCAGCGTTGGCCGGGACAGGGGAACAGATACGCAGTATTTT. Amino acid sequence: CSVGRDRGTDTQYF. The V call is TRBV29-1, the J call TRBJ2-3; 10 nucleotides line up with TRBD1. Germline loops: CDR1 SQVTM, CDR2 ANQGSEA. V lost 4 bases and J lost 3; bases outside the gene matches: 4. The CDR3 sequence is 14 residues long.

The chain has TRBV20-1 and TRBJ1-2, with D possibly being TRBD1 (5 bases). The CDR3 has 14 residues. Germline CDR1 DFQATT, CDR2 SNEGSKA (reference sequence). V was trimmed by 3 bases and J by 4 bases, leaving 15 bases between them. The CDR3 region is CSASPGIRGYGYTF. CDR3 sequence (DNA): TGCAGTGCTAGTCCAGGGATTCGCGGCTATGGCTACACCTTC.

This chain connects TRBV19 to TRBJ1-2, with D tentatively TRBD1 (6 bases). This CDR3 comprises 15 residues. Trimming cost V 3 bases and J 8 bases, with 19 bases left between them. In germline, CDR1 is LNHDA, CDR2 SQIVND (reference sequence). The CDR3 reads CASSMSPDSREGYTF. Written as DNA, the CDR3 is TGTGCCAGTAGTATGTCCCCGGACAGCCGGGAAGGCTACACCTTC.

This clone was counted only a few times. The chain couples TRBV28 to TRBJ2-7; possibly TRBD2 for D (6 bases). The CDR3 has 14 amino acids. Per germline, CDR1 MDHEN and CDR2 SYDVKM. The CDR3 coding sequence is TGTGCTTTGCGGGGCTCGGGTTCATCGCGCGAGCAGTACTTC. It translates to CALRGSGSSREQYF. Combining the CDR3 with reference TRBV28 and TRBJ2-7 gives the whole variable domain DVKVTQSSRYLVKRTGEKVFLECVQDMDHENMFWYRQDPGLGLRLIYFSYDVKMKEKGDIPEGYSVSREKKERFSLILESASTNQTSMYLCALRGSGSSREQYFGPGTRLTVT.

This clone was found once. The V and J genes are TRBV5-1 and TRBJ1-3; D is possibly TRBD1 (5 bases). V shed 3 bases and J shed 0 bases, with 7 bases lying between them. Germline lookup yields CDR1 SGHRS and CDR2 YFSETQ. There are 14 residues in the CDR3. Here the CDR3 reads CASSWQGSGNTIYF. DNA of the CDR3: TGCGCCAGCAGCTGGCAGGGCTCTGGAAACACCATATATTTT.

This rearrangement joins TRBV19 to TRBJ2-2; tentatively, D is TRBD1 (5 bases). Germline-derived CDR1 and CDR2 are LNHDA and SQIVND (reference sequence). There are 13 residues in the CDR3. V gave up 7 bases and J gave up 7 bases, with 13 bases separating them. CDR3 DNA: TGTGCCAGTATATCAGGGTTCATCGGGGAGCTGTTTTTT. Its protein product is CASISGFIGELFF.

The chain recombines TRBV7-2 with TRBJ2-5, with 11 positions matching TRBD1. Germline CDR1 reads SGHTA; CDR2 reads FQGNSA. Unmatched junction bases numbered 2, after V lost 4 bases and J lost 4 bases. The CDR3 consists of 14 residues. CDR3 nucleotides: TGTGCCAGCAGCTCGGACAGGGGGCGAGAGACCCAGTACTTC. Amino acids: CASSSDRGRETQYF. The variable domain in full, with the rest retrieved from reference TRBV7-2 and TRBJ2-5, is GAGVSQSPSNKVTEKGKDVELRCDPISGHTALYWYRQSLGQGLEFLIYFQGNSAPDKSGLPSDRFSAERTGGSVSTLTIQRTQQEDSAVYLCASSSDRGRETQYFGPGTRLLVL.

The chain has TRBV6-6 and TRBJ1-5, with D maybe TRBD1 (5 bases). This CDR3 comprises 15 residues. V gave up 8 bases and J gave up 4 bases, with 18 bases separating them. Germline-derived CDR1 and CDR2 are MNHNY and SVGAGI (reference sequence). CDR3 nucleotide sequence: TGTGCCAGCGCGTCCGGCCAGGGCCCAAATCAGCCCCAGCATTTT. Translating gives CASASGQGPNQPQHF.

The V and J genes are TRBV9 and TRBJ2-7; 7 bases are shared with TRBD1. From germline, CDR1 is SGDLS and CDR2 YYNGEE. CDR3 length: 14 residues. V trimming: 3 bases; J trimming: 6 bases; junction bases outside the gene matches: 9. The CDR3 spells CASSATGDSVEQYF. The CDR3 coding sequence is TGTGCCAGCAGCGCAACAGGGGATTCGGTCGAGCAGTACTTC.

This clone was counted between two and nine times. This chain connects TRBV3-1 (or the pseudogene TRBV3-2) to TRBJ1-5; a possible D gene is TRBD1 (6 bases). The germline V gene encodes CDR1 LGHDT and CDR2 YNNKEL (reference sequence). The CDR3 totals 14 residues. Between the trimmed V and J ends, which lost 6 bases and 3 bases, there was a span of 12 bases. The CDR3 loop is CASSPTGFNQPQHF. As DNA, the CDR3 is TGTGCCAGCAGTCCTACAGGGTTCAATCAGCCCCAGCATTTT.

CDR3 in DNA: TGTGCCAGCAGGGGGACAGGGTTGTATTCACCCCTCCACTTT. Translation gives CASRGTGLYSPLHF. This sequence joins TRBV3-1 (or the pseudogene TRBV3-2) and TRBJ1-6, with 9 bases identical to TRBD1. Germline V gene lookup returns CDR1 LGHDT and CDR2 YNNKEL (reference sequence). V lost 6 bases, J lost 8 bases, and 5 bases stayed unmatched. The CDR3 spans 14 residues.

The gene calls are TRBV15 and TRBJ2-1; 7 nucleotides align to TRBD2. V shed 5 bases and J 5 bases; nucleotides not matched to a gene: 9. In germline, CDR1 is LNHNV, CDR2 YYDKDF (reference sequence). The CDR3 runs to 15 residues. The CDR3 coding sequence is TGTGCCACCAGCGGAATTACTAGCGTTGACAATGAGCAGTTCTTC. Translation gives CATSGITSVDNEQFF.

The rearrangement joins TRBV18 to TRBJ1-1; the match to TRBD1 covers 9 bases. Germline V gene sequence: CDR1 KGHSH, CDR2 LQKENI. The CDR3 loop spans 19 amino acids. With 4 bases clipped from V and 0 bases from J, the junction kept 15 bases outside the gene matches. In nucleotides, the CDR3 is TGTGCCAGCTCACTAACCGGGACAGGGTATGGCGGGGTGAACACTGAAGCTTTCTTT. Protein product: CASSLTGTGYGGVNTEAFF.

The chain links TRBV6-5 to TRBJ2-7; 7 bases map to TRBD1. This CDR3 contains 12 residues. J gave up 3 bases and V 8 bases, and 4 bases lay outside the gene matches. Germline CDR1 is MNHEY and CDR2 is SVGAGI. The CDR3 protein is CASARDSYEQYF. In nucleotides, the CDR3 is TGTGCCAGCGCCAGGGACAGCTACGAGCAGTACTTC.

Here the CDR3 DNA reads TGCGCCAGCAGTCAGGACTCAACTAATGAAAAACTGTTTTTT. It specifies CASSQDSTNEKLFF. This rearrangement joins TRBV5-1 to TRBJ1-4, with D uncertain. The CDR3 has 14 amino acids. V was clipped by 5 bases and J by 0 bases, with 8 bases between them. From germline, CDR1 is SGHRS and CDR2 YFSETQ.

The count of this clone is one. The chain combines TRBV11-3 with TRBJ2-7; TRBD2 might be the D (5 bases). CDR1 and CDR2 from the germline V gene are SGHNT and YENEEA. The CDR3 covers 13 residues. Trimming removed 1 base from V and 3 bases from J, with 7 bases in between. The CDR3, as DNA: TGTGCCAGCAGCTTAGCGGAGGACTACGAGCAGTACTTC. It yields the protein CASSLAEDYEQYF.

J is TRBJ2-1 and V is TRBV7-9; D perhaps matches TRBD2 (5 bases). This CDR3 is 15 amino acids long. V lost 5 bases and J lost 0, with 11 bases in between. Germline-derived CDR1 and CDR2 are SEHNR and FQNEAQ (reference sequence). The CDR3 DNA sequence: TGTGCCAGCAGCCCCCGAGGGAGCTCCTACAATGAGCAGTTCTTC. Translation gives CASSPRGSSYNEQFF.

The rearrangement uses TRBV10-3 and TRBJ1-1; tentative D call: TRBD1 (5 bases). Germline CDR1 ENHRY, CDR2 SYGVKD. The CDR3 sequence is 15 residues long. V was trimmed by 6 bases and J by 2 bases, leaving 16 bases between them. The DNA for the CDR3 is TGTGCCATCAGAGGGGCCCTAGGGCCAAACACTGAAGCTTTCTTT. Its protein product is CAIRGALGPNTEAFF.

The genes are TRBV5-1 and TRBJ1-1; D unclear. The V gene's germline CDR1 is SGHRS and CDR2 YFSETQ. The CDR3 sequence is 19 residues long. Trimming stripped 4 bases from V and 5 bases from J, with 30 bases between. The CDR3 DNA is TGCGCCAGCAGCGCGGAGGGTATAGGACTTGGACTGGCGGGAACTGAAGCTTTCTTT. It codes for CASSAEGIGLGLAGTEAFF.

J is TRBJ2-7 and V is TRBV6-6; 8 nucleotides align to TRBD2. The germline V gene has CDR1 MNHNY and CDR2 SVGAGI (reference sequence). The CDR3 has 15 residues. V dropped 5 bases and J dropped 3; count of bases not matched to a gene: 9. The CDR3, as DNA: TGTGCCAGCAGTCCCCCCGCGGGAGGCCTCTACGAGCAGTACTTC. As protein: CASSPPAGGLYEQYF.

The gene calls are TRBV5-1 and TRBJ2-7; 11 bases agree with TRBD1. V gave up 0 bases and J gave up 6 bases; unmatched junction bases: 5. The germline V gene has CDR1 SGHRS and CDR2 YFSETQ. The length of the CDR3 is 15 residues. The CDR3 DNA reads TGCGCCAGCAGCTTGGTAGGGACAGGGGGTCTCGAGCAGTACTTC. Its translation is CASSLVGTGGLEQYF.

The CDR3 sequence is CAWSVLGGGSNEQFF. In DNA, the CDR3 is TGTGCCTGGAGTGTACTAGGTGGCGGTAGCAATGAGCAGTTCTTC. The chain is built from TRBV30 and TRBJ2-1; possible D gene TRBD2, 5 bases. Germline CDR1 is GTSNPN and CDR2 is SVGIG (reference sequence). This CDR3 region has 15 residues. Between the trimmed V and J ends, which lost 0 bases and 6 bases, there was a span of 15 bases.

The chain uses TRBV21-1 and TRBJ1-1; whether TRBD1, the table's D call, matches the DNA was not checked. TRBV21-1 is classified as a pseudogene. The CDR3 is 13 residues long. CDR3 sequence reads: CASKGAVGTEAFF. CDR3 DNA: TGTGCCAGCAAGGGGGCGGTTGGGACTGAAGCTTTCTTT.